This T cell receptor (beta chain) stems from a study of T cells in Graves' hyperthyroidism and ophthalmopathy. Using RNA transcripts as the source, TCR beta CDR3 regions were amplified. The TCR CDR3 first-round RT-PCR relied on the HTBI primer set. TCRdb reanalysed the multiplex PCR reads using MiXCR and keeps one entry per CDR3 protein. The repertoire holds a few hundred thousand distinct CDR3 sequences, with around 13% as singletons. The CDR3 consists of 15 residues. Germline CDR1 is MNHEY and CDR2 is SVGEGT. As concerns this clonotype: Its ends do not fully match the called genes, so a read error is possible.

The sequenced sample consisted of blood. This rearrangement joins TRBV6-2 or TRBV6-3 to TRBJ1-2, with 11 nucleotides matching TRBD1. The sequence derives from a woman aged 18-35 years with Graves' hyperthyroidism. CDR3 sequence (DNA): TGTGCCAGCAGTTTCGGGACAGGGGGAAACTATGGCCACACCTTC. This sequence encodes CASSFGTGGNYGHTF.